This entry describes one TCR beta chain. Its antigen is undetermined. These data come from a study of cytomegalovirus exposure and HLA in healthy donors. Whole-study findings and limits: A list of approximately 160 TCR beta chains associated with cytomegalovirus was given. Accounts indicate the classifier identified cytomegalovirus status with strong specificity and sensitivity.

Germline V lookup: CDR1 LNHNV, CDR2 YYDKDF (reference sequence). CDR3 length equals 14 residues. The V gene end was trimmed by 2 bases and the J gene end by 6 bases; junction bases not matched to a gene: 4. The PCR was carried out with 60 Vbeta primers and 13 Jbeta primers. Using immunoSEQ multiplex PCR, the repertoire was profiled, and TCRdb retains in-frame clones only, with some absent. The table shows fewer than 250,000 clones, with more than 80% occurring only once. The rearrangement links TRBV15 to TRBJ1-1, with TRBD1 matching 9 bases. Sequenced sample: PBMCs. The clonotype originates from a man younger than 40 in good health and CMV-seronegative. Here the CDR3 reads CATSRRGQGAEAFF. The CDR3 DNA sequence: TGTGCCACCAGCAGACGGGGACAGGGAGCTGAAGCTTTCTTT.